This passage covers 19 T cell receptor beta chains from one sample sequenced in a study of post-analysis software for immune sequencing data. No antigens are known for them. Notes on the study in general: There were four or five TRBV segments more frequent in patients than controls, and TRBV5-6, TRBV5-1 and TRBV20-1 were among them.

Every TCR beta cDNA library bore unique molecular identifiers. TCRdb reanalysed the PCR reads using MiXCR and keeps one entry per CDR3 protein. The sample records roughly 600,000 distinct CDR3 sequences, 44% being singletons. The sequenced material came from blood. Receptors were obtained from a girl between 5 and 17 years old with multiple sclerosis.

This rearrangement joins TRBV29-1 to TRBJ2-7; D is possibly TRBD1 (5 bases). Per germline, CDR1 SQVTM and CDR2 ANQGSEA. CDR3 length equals 15 residues. Trimming removed 1 base from V and 2 bases from J, with 15 bases in between. The CDR3 region has the DNA TGCAGCGTTGAAGTAGGGCTGGGGCCAGCCTACGAGCAGTACTTC. Its protein product is CSVEVGLGPAYEQYF.

The chain joins TRBV5-1 to TRBJ2-2; D unresolved. In germline, CDR1 is SGHRS, CDR2 YFSETQ. V shed 2 bases and J shed 1 base, with 6 bases lying between them. The CDR3 totals 14 residues. The DNA for the CDR3 is TGCGCCAGCAGCTTAACTCAGAACACCGGGGAGCTGTTTTTT. Residues: CASSLTQNTGELFF.

The V call is TRBV12-3 or TRBV12-4, the J call TRBJ1-1; no firm D call. V was shortened by 2 bases and J by 1 base, with 8 bases between the two germline ends. The length of the CDR3 is 14 residues. CDR3 DNA: TGTGCCAGCAGTTTATGGCTCCAGAACACTGAAGCTTTCTTT. Amino acids: CASSLWLQNTEAFF.

This chain uses TRBV20-1 with TRBJ2-7, with TRBD1 matching over 8 bases. CDR3 length equals 14 residues. Germline assignment: CDR1 DFQATT and CDR2 SNEGSKA (reference sequence). V lost 2 bases, J lost 2 bases, and 5 bases stayed unmatched. CDR3 nucleotides: TGCAGTGCTAGATCGGACAGGGATCCCTACGAGCAGTACTTC. This codes for CSARSDRDPYEQYF.

This clonotype was found a few times. V gene TRBV20-1 combines with J gene TRBJ1-2, with TRBD1 identical over 7 bases. Trimming at V came to 6 bases and at J to 0 bases, leaving 4 bases not matched to a gene. The CDR3 is made up of 13 amino acids. Germline V gene sequence: CDR1 DFQATT, CDR2 SNEGSKA (reference sequence). The CDR3 is CSAGQLANYGYTF. The CDR3 bases are TGCAGTGCGGGACAGTTAGCTAACTATGGCTACACCTTC.

The V call is TRBV5-5, the J call TRBJ2-3; TRBD1 matches 10 bases. The CDR3 is 14 amino acids. With V trimmed by 7 bases and J by 3 bases, 5 bases remained unmatched. The germline CDR1 and CDR2 sequences are SGHKS and YYEKEE (reference sequence). The DNA for the CDR3 is TGTGCCAGCGTAAAGGGACAGGGGACAGATACGCAGTATTTT. It is translated as CASVKGQGTDTQYF.

Concerning this clonotype itself: At one boundary the junction diverges from the germline segment, which might be a read error. The chain links TRBV6-1 to TRBJ1-6; 7 bases agree with TRBD1. This CDR3 has 16 residues. Germline V gives CDR1 MNHNS, CDR2 SASEGT. CDR3 sequence: CASRETPGQRNSPPHF. The CDR3 DNA reads TGTGCCAGCAGGGAAACGCCGGGACAGCGGAATTCACCCCCCCACTTT.

This rearrangement joins TRBV7-9 to TRBJ2-1; 7 bases agree with TRBD1. The CDR3 consists of 16 residues. Trimming removed 5 bases from V and 1 base from J; junction bases left unmatched: 8. CDR1 and CDR2 from the germline V gene are SEHNR and FQNEAQ (reference sequence). The DNA for the CDR3 is TGTGCCAGCAGCCCAAGGGGCAGGGGGTCCTACAATGAGCAGTTCTTC. It yields the protein CASSPRGRGSYNEQFF.

This rearrangement joins TRBV10-3 to TRBJ2-1; 8 nucleotides line up with TRBD2. V dropped 10 bases and J dropped 4; count of bases not matched to a gene: 6. This CDR3 is 13 amino acids long. The V gene's germline CDR1 is ENHRY and CDR2 SYGVKD. The CDR3 bases are TGTGCCACCGGGACTAGTTGGTACAATGAGCAGTTCTTC. It specifies CATGTSWYNEQFF.

The chain has TRBV6-6 and TRBJ1-2; 7 positions agree with TRBD1. CDR3 size: 14 residues. Looked up from germline, CDR1 is MNHNY and CDR2 is SVGAGI (reference sequence). J lost 5 bases, V lost 6 bases, and 9 bases had no gene match. The CDR3 DNA reads TGTGCCAGCAGGCCTCCGGGACAGAGTTATGGCTACACCTTC. Its protein is CASRPPGQSYGYTF.

This chain joins TRBV27 and TRBJ2-1, with D possibly being TRBD2 (6 bases). Germline CDR1 reads MNHEY; CDR2 reads SMNVEV (reference sequence). V was shortened by 3 bases and J by 12 bases, with 18 bases between the two germline ends. This CDR3 contains 14 residues. The CDR3 DNA reads TGTGCCAGCAGTTTGGGCGGGATCGGAGTGGCGCAGTTCTTC. Residues: CASSLGGIGVAQFF.

This chain connects TRBV7-9 to TRBJ1-4; D call uncertain. Germline CDR1 SEHNR, CDR2 FQNEAQ (reference sequence). V shed 5 bases and J shed 0 bases, with 10 bases lying between them. The CDR3 runs 15 residues. This CDR3 is CASSISYATNEKLFF. As DNA, the CDR3 is TGTGCCAGCAGCATAAGTTACGCAACTAATGAAAAACTGTTTTTT.

This clonotype was detected only a few times. The J gene is TRBJ2-7, the V gene TRBV19; D is undetermined. This CDR3 region has 14 residues. The V and J ends lost 3 bases and 0 bases respectively, with 9 bases between them. From germline, CDR1 is LNHDA and CDR2 SQIVND (reference sequence). CDR3 sequence: CASSIAYDSYEQYF. The CDR3 nucleotides read TGTGCCAGTAGTATCGCCTACGACTCCTACGAGCAGTACTTC.

The chain combines TRBV12-3 or TRBV12-4 with TRBJ2-3; the match to TRBD2 covers 9 bases. V was pared by 5 bases and J by 6 bases, with 12 bases of the junction left unmatched. CDR3 length: 16 residues. Here the CDR3 DNA reads TGTGCCAGCAGTCAGACTAGCGGTGGATGGGCGGATACGCAGTATTTT. Amino acids: CASSQTSGGWADTQYF.

Notes on this clonotype: The junction differs from germline at one of its ends, possibly a read error. The V and J genes are TRBV7-7 and TRBJ2-5, with TRBD2 matching 8 bases. The CDR3 is made up of 15 amino acids. Germline CDR1 SSHAT, CDR2 FNYEAQ (reference sequence). Here the CDR3 reads CASSRGGQRGETQYF. In nucleotides, the CDR3 is TGTGCTAGCAGCCGCGGGGGGCAAAGAGGCGAGACCCAGTACTTC. Looking up the rest from reference TRBV7-7 and TRBJ2-5 gives the full variable domain: GAGVSQSPRYKVTKRGQDVTLRCDPISSHATLYWYQQALGQGPEFLTYFNYEAQPDKSGLPSDRFSAERPEGSISTLTIQRTEQRDSAMYRCASSRGGQRGETQYFGPGTRLLVL.

The chain links TRBV7-3 to TRBJ1-6; maybe TRBD1 (6 bases). From germline, CDR1 is SGHTA and CDR2 FQGTGA. The CDR3 is 14 amino acids. V was shortened by 2 bases and J by 10 bases, with 12 bases between the two germline ends. The CDR3 is CASSLSGVESPLHF. As DNA, the CDR3 is TGTGCCAGCAGCTTATCAGGGGTGGAGTCACCCCTCCACTTT. The variable domain in full, completed from reference TRBV7-3 and TRBJ1-6, reads GAGVSQTPSNKVTEKGKYVELRCDPISGHTALYWYRQSLGQGPEFLIYFQGTGAADDSGLPNDRFFAVRPEGSVSTLKIQRTERGDSAVYLCASSLSGVESPLHFGNGTRLTVT.

The chain employs TRBV9 and TRBJ2-3, with D perhaps TRBD2 (5 bases). The CDR3 consists of 18 residues. The V and J ends lost 0 bases and 2 bases respectively, with 19 bases between them. Germline-derived CDR1 and CDR2 are SGDLS and YYNGEE. CDR3 coding DNA: TGTGCCAGCAGCGTAGCCTTGGAAGGACTTACGCTCACAGATACGCAGTATTTT. The encoded protein is CASSVALEGLTLTDTQYF.

The V and J genes are TRBV7-2 and TRBJ2-1; TRBD2 agrees at 8 bases. Per germline, CDR1 SGHTA and CDR2 FQGNSA. The CDR3 runs 16 residues. After removal of 1 base from V and 4 bases from J, the junction contained 6 bases not matched to a gene. CDR3: CASSLDLAGRYNEQFF. In DNA form, the CDR3 reads TGTGCCAGCAGCTTAGATTTAGCGGGGCGTTACAATGAGCAGTTCTTC.

The chain couples TRBV24-1 to TRBJ2-1; no reliable D call. From germline, CDR1 is KGHDR and CDR2 SFDVKD. The CDR3 loop spans 12 amino acids. Trimming shortened V by 9 bases and J by 4 bases, and 9 bases separated the two germline ends. The CDR3 is CATSSGYNEQFF. DNA of the CDR3: TGTGCCACCTCTTCAGGATACAATGAGCAGTTCTTC.